This TCR beta chain was retrieved from a study of blood T cell repertoires in COVID-19. This clone appeared a few times. Per the original data handling: Estimation of nucleated cell counts was performed using reference gene primer amplification. The protocol was immunoSEQ multiplex PCR, while the TCRdb copy is restricted to in-frame clones and leaves out a portion. Clonal size and the V and J genes are those of that table, whereas D and trimming came from the DNA. Here the sample spans 68,000 or so clones, around nine tenths being singletons. The TCR comes from a man in his 70s with active or convalescent COVID-19. Material for sequencing was peripheral blood.

The DNA for the CDR3 is TGCGCCAGCAGCCAAGTGGACAGAAGGGGCCGGAGCAATCAGCCCCAGCATTTT. Translating it yields CASSQVDRRGRSNQPQHF. The chain carries TRBV4-1 and TRBJ1-5, with D possibly TRBD1 on 6 matching bases. Per germline, CDR1 MGHRA and CDR2 YSYEKL. The CDR3 has 18 amino acids. V was clipped by 1 base and J by 1 base, with 17 bases between them.